The T cell receptor (beta chain) under discussion was sequenced for a study of blood T cell repertoires in COVID-19. Assignment of participants to cohorts was predicated upon participant-reported clinical history. Source study methods: Amplification from reference gene primers served as the basis for estimated nucleated cell counts. Measured with immunoSEQ multiplex PCR; TCRdb has only the in-frame clones, and not every one. V and J calls and clone size are those listed in that table; D and trimming were worked out from the DNA. The table shows approximately 240,000 clones, with around 90% occurring only once. This clone was recorded once. Germline V gives CDR1 SGHDN, CDR2 FVKESK. V was pared by 0 bases and J by 3 bases, with 9 bases between. The CDR3 length is 15 residues.

The J gene is TRBJ1-3, the V gene TRBV14; D is unclear. Sequenced material: PBMCs or T cells enriched from blood (not recorded which). The TCR sequence derives from a woman aged 25 to 39 with acute COVID-19. DNA for the CDR3: TGTGCCAGCAGCCAAGATCCCCAGAATGGAAACACCATATATTTT. Protein: CASSQDPQNGNTIYF.